The 31 T cell receptor beta chains given below trace back to one sample, sequenced in a study of long-term antiretroviral therapy in people with HIV (dated by TCRdb to between 2021 and 2022). The immunoSEQ hsTCRB v3.0 assay was used at survey level resolution to sequence the TRB variable region. TCRdb's version of the immuneACCESS table is confined to in-frame rearrangements and falls short of the full clone set. An unresolved V gene accounts for under half of the shortfall where checked; the remainder is of unknown origin. The sample table holds 30,000 to 40,000 clones, of which 79% were seen once. The biggest ten clones account for about 3% of the sample. Here the sequenced sample was unsorted PBMCs, taken 1.9 years after starting antiretroviral therapy. These receptors were taken from a man between 18 and 29 years old with HIV.

The V call is TRBV14, the J call TRBJ2-7; D is unclear. This CDR3 region has 12 residues. The germline V gene encodes CDR1 SGHDN and CDR2 FVKESK. The V end lost 3 bases, the J end lost 7 bases, and 10 bases lay between the germline ends. Written as DNA, the CDR3 is TGTGCCAGCAGCCAGGGGAACAGAGAGCAGTACGTC. Protein product: CASSQGNREQYV.

V and J are TRBV28 and TRBJ2-3; TRBD1 might be the D (6 bases). V was clipped by 4 bases and J by 14 bases, with 19 bases between them. CDR1 is MDHEN, CDR2 SYDVKM, per germline. This CDR3 has 13 amino acids. The CDR3 reads CASSYRGQWSGYF. The DNA for the CDR3 is TGTGCCAGCAGTTACCGTGGACAGTGGTCGGGGTATTTT.

This chain uses TRBV28 with TRBJ2-7; TRBD1 aligns across 7 bases. The CDR3 length is 20 residues. The ends lost 4 bases at V and 9 bases at J; junction bases unmatched: 30. CDR1 is MDHEN, CDR2 SYDVKM, per germline. CDR3: CASSSPSPLEEGGLGKAQYV. In nucleotides, the CDR3 is TGTGCCAGCAGTTCCCCCTCCCCCCTCGAAGAAGGGGGCCTGGGGAAGGCGCAGTACGTC.

The CDR3 is CASGEGQGALETQYF. The DNA for the CDR3 is TGTGCTAGTGGAGAAGGACAGGGTGCGTTGGAGACCCAGTACTTC. The chain is built from TRBV12-5 and TRBJ2-5, with 8 bases aligning to TRBD1. Germline CDR1 is LGHNT and CDR2 is FRNRAP. This CDR3 region has 15 residues. The junction had 11 bases not matched to a gene; V was cut back by 6 bases and J by 5 bases.

The chain uses TRBV5-6 and TRBJ2-7; 12 bases are shared with TRBD2. CDR3 length: 18 amino acids. Germline-derived CDR1 and CDR2 are SGHDT and YYEEEE. The V and J ends lost 6 bases and 4 bases, in that order; junction bases with no gene match: 17. The CDR3 DNA follows: TGTGCCAGCACCCCTGACGGGCTAGCGGGGGGGCCGGGGTACGAGCAGTACTTC. Encoded protein: CASTPDGLAGGPGYEQYF.

This clone came up once. V and J are TRBV19 and TRBJ2-5, with D perhaps being TRBD1 or TRBD2 (6 bases each). CDR1 and CDR2 (germline): LNHDA, SQIVND (reference sequence). CDR3 length equals 14 residues. Trimming took off 6 bases at V and 5 bases at J, with 16 bases between the two ends. This chain's CDR3 is CASSLKGGDETQYF. In nucleotides, the CDR3 is TGTGCCAGTAGCCTGAAGGGGGGCGACGAGACCCAGTACTTC.

This clone has just a few counts. This chain joins TRBV4-2 and TRBJ1-1; TRBD1 might be the D (5 bases). There are 14 residues in the CDR3. V gave up 0 bases and J gave up 7 bases, with 12 bases separating them. The germline gives CDR1 LGHNA, CDR2 YNFKEQ. CDR3 nucleotide sequence: TGTGCCAGCAGCCAAGAGTGGCAGGGAGTTGAAGCTTTCTTT. Its translation: CASSQEWQGVEAFF.

V and J are TRBV7-2 and TRBJ1-5, with D unclear. The CDR3 runs to 13 residues. Trimming left V 1 base short and J 15 bases short, with 16 bases between. Germline assignment: CDR1 SGHTA and CDR2 FQGNSA. The CDR3: CASSLGPSTIPHF. Here the CDR3 DNA reads TGTGCCAGCAGCTTAGGTCCCTCCACGATACCGCATTTT.

This chain uses TRBV18 with TRBJ2-7, with D possibly being TRBD1 (5 bases). Germline assignment: CDR1 KGHSH and CDR2 LQKENI. V lost 3 bases to trimming and J lost 2 bases, with 14 bases between them. The CDR3 spans 15 residues. CDR3 DNA: TGTGCCAGCTCACCCTTAGACAGCCAACCCTACGAGCAGTACTTC. Protein sequence: CASSPLDSQPYEQYF.

The chain recombines TRBV2 with TRBJ2-3, with 11 bases matching TRBD2. The CDR3 runs to 14 residues. The trim removed 7 bases at V and 6 bases at J, leaving 6 bases unmatched. Germline V gene sequence: CDR1 SNHLY, CDR2 FYNNEI. CDR3 sequence: CASTPLAGVDTQYF. The CDR3 DNA is TGTGCCAGCACACCACTAGCGGGGGTTGATACGCAGTATTTT.

The rearrangement uses TRBV27 and TRBJ1-5; D is unresolved. This CDR3 is built from 16 residues. Germline lookup yields CDR1 MNHEY and CDR2 SMNVEV (reference sequence). V lost 2 bases to trimming and J lost 1 base, with 12 bases between them. The CDR3 nucleotides are TGTGCCAGCAGTTTACTGGGAGGCTGGAGCAATCAGCCCCAGCATTTT. Protein: CASSLLGGWSNQPQHF.

The CDR3 loop is CASTLGKGAANTGELFF. DNA of the CDR3: TGCGCCAGCACCCTAGGGAAGGGGGCAGCGAACACCGGGGAGCTGTTTTTT. This rearrangement joins TRBV5-1 to TRBJ2-2; TRBD1 matches 7 bases. The CDR3 runs to 17 residues. Germline V gives CDR1 SGHRS, CDR2 YFSETQ. The trim removed 6 bases at V and 0 bases at J, leaving 11 bases unmatched.

The chain couples TRBV15 to TRBJ1-2, with 10 bases fitting TRBD1. CDR3 length: 16 amino acids. J lost 1 base, V lost 4 bases, and 6 bases had no gene match. Per the germline V gene, CDR1 is LNHNV and CDR2 is YYDKDF (reference sequence). The CDR3 spells CATSTGTGADNYGYTF. The CDR3 region has the DNA TGTGCCACCAGCACGGGGACAGGGGCAGATAACTATGGCTACACCTTC.

The chain employs TRBV28 and TRBJ1-1, with D tentatively TRBD1 (5 bases). The CDR3 loop spans 14 amino acids. The V gene's germline CDR1 is MDHEN and CDR2 SYDVKM. Trimming took off 5 bases at V and 1 base at J, with 11 bases between the two ends. CDR3 region: CASSPGAPNTEAFF. The CDR3 DNA is TGTGCCAGCAGTCCCGGGGCCCCGAACACTGAAGCTTTCTTT.

V is TRBV6-5 and J is TRBJ2-1; no reliable D call. V was trimmed by 3 bases and J by 3 bases, leaving 9 bases between them. Germline values: CDR1 MNHEY, CDR2 SVGAGI. This CDR3 has 14 amino acids. CDR3 residues: CASSYSSYYNEQFF. CDR3 DNA sequence: TGTGCCAGCAGTTATTCGTCCTACTACAATGAGCAGTTCTTC.

The genes are TRBV9 and TRBJ2-1, with a possible D match to TRBD2 (6 bases). CDR3 size: 12 residues. Germline-derived CDR1 and CDR2 are SGDLS and YYNGEE. Trimming removed 4 bases from V and 9 bases from J, with 11 bases in between. The CDR3 DNA reads TGTGCCAGCAGCTTCGGGAGAAGTGAGCAGTTCTTC. Its translation: CASSFGRSEQFF.

V gene TRBV27 combines with J gene TRBJ1-1; D remains ambiguous. This CDR3 has 13 amino acids. Trimming left V 3 bases short and J 1 base short, with 6 bases between. CDR1 is MNHEY, CDR2 SMNVEV, per germline (reference sequence). The CDR3 nucleotides are TGTGCCAGCAGTTTGGCGCAGAACACTGAAGCTTTCTTT. Encoded protein: CASSLAQNTEAFF.

V is TRBV30 and J is TRBJ2-5; a possible D gene is TRBD1 (6 bases). The end of the DNA fits TRBJ2-7 better, so the J call may be wrong. Germline CDR1 GTSNPN, CDR2 SVGIG (reference sequence). The CDR3 length is 13 residues. The CDR3 loop is CASRDIKGYEQYF. The CDR3 nucleotides read TGTGCCTCCCGGGACATTAAGGGGTACGAGCAGTACTTC.

The chain is built from TRBV2 and TRBJ1-2, with TRBD1 identical over 11 bases. Losses at the gene ends were 11 bases for V and 4 bases for J; bases not matched to a gene: 9. This CDR3 is 14 amino acids long. Germline assignment: CDR1 SNHLY and CDR2 FYNNEI. In DNA form, the CDR3 reads TGTGCCTCCAAACCGGGACAGGGGGGCTATGGCTACACCTTC. Translating gives CASKPGQGGYGYTF.

This clone was detected only a few times. This chain links TRBV7-2 with TRBJ2-3; tentatively, D is TRBD1 (6 bases). Germline CDR1 SGHTA, CDR2 FQGNSA. Trimming left V 3 bases short and J 4 bases short, with 14 bases between. CDR3 size: 15 residues. CDR3 in amino acids: CASSFPRTASDTQYF. The CDR3 DNA sequence: TGTGCCAGCAGCTTCCCCAGGACAGCGTCAGATACGCAGTATTTT. The variable domain in full, with the rest retrieved from reference TRBV7-2 and TRBJ2-3, is GAGVSQSPSNKVTEKGKDVELRCDPISGHTALYWYRQSLGQGLEFLIYFQGNSAPDKSGLPSDRFSAERTGGSVSTLTIQRTQQEDSAVYLCASSFPRTASDTQYFGPGTRLTVL.

In its sample, this clone ranks as medium-sized (0.01 to 0.1%). The chain uses TRBV5-1 and TRBJ1-1, with no clear D. The CDR3 covers 15 residues. Looked up from germline, CDR1 is SGHRS and CDR2 is YFSETQ. Between the trimmed V and J ends, which lost 3 bases and 1 base, there was a span of 13 bases. CDR3: CASSSTGSANTEAFF. The DNA for the CDR3 is TGCGCCAGCAGCTCCACCGGCAGCGCGAACACTGAAGCTTTCTTT.

The chain employs TRBV10-3 and TRBJ1-1; 7 nucleotides align to TRBD1. CDR3 size: 15 residues. V dropped 0 bases and J dropped 4; count of bases not matched to a gene: 5. Germline CDR1 is ENHRY and CDR2 is SYGVKD. The CDR3 protein is CAISESQGEFTEAFF. The DNA of the CDR3 is TGTGCCATCAGTGAGTCTCAGGGGGAGTTCACTGAAGCTTTCTTT.

Concerning this clone: Germline and junction disagree at one end, which may indicate a read error. The J gene is TRBJ1-2, the V gene TRBV6-1; 8 nucleotides match TRBD1. This CDR3 comprises 15 residues. Germline V lookup: CDR1 MNHNS, CDR2 SASEGT. The CDR3 nucleotides read TGTGCCAGCAGAGAAGGGACAGGTGGAAACTATGGCTACACCTTC. It is translated as CASREGTGGNYGYTF.

This clone appeared a few times. The V gene is TRBV5-1, the J gene TRBJ2-2, with 8 nucleotides matching TRBD1. The CDR3 length is 15 residues. The germline V gene has CDR1 SGHRS and CDR2 YFSETQ. Trimming removed 2 bases from V and 3 bases from J; junction bases left unmatched: 3. The chain's CDR3 is CASSFQGAHTGELFF. In DNA, the CDR3 is TGCGCCAGCAGCTTTCAGGGGGCTCACACCGGGGAGCTGTTTTTT.

This clone was counted only a few times. J is TRBJ1-2 and V is TRBV4-1; D uncertain. Trimming removed 0 bases from V and 0 bases from J, with 5 bases in between. CDR1 is MGHRA and CDR2 is YSYEKL in the germline V gene. The CDR3 runs 14 residues. The CDR3 loop is CASSQEKANYGYTF. CDR3 sequence (DNA): TGCGCCAGCAGCCAAGAGAAGGCTAACTATGGCTACACCTTC.

The V and J genes are TRBV19 and TRBJ1-5, with D perhaps matching TRBD1 (6 bases). Trimming removed 7 bases from V and 3 bases from J, with 16 bases in between. The CDR3 consists of 15 residues. Germline assignment: CDR1 LNHDA and CDR2 SQIVND (reference sequence). The CDR3 sequence is CASNSPAGANQPQHF. Here the CDR3 DNA reads TGTGCCAGTAACTCTCCGGCAGGGGCCAATCAGCCCCAGCATTTT.

V usage is TRBV5-4 and J usage is TRBJ1-1; D is ambiguous. The CDR3 is 15 residues long. V was shortened by 0 bases and J by 1 base, with 10 bases between the two germline ends. The germline V gene encodes CDR1 SGHNT and CDR2 YYREEE (reference sequence). CDR3 in amino acids: CASSLAKGGNTEAFF. The CDR3 DNA follows: TGTGCCAGCAGCTTGGCGAAGGGAGGGAACACTGAAGCTTTCTTT.

This chain joins TRBV4-1 and TRBJ2-2; weak D call: TRBD2 (6 bases). The CDR3 totals 15 residues. Germline V lookup: CDR1 MGHRA, CDR2 YSYEKL. The V end was cut by 0 bases, the J end by 5 bases, with 10 bases between. The CDR3 region is CASSQDGGITGELFF. Here the CDR3 DNA reads TGCGCCAGCAGCCAAGATGGGGGGATAACCGGGGAGCTGTTTTTT.

This clone is medium-sized within its sample. The V call is TRBV27, the J call TRBJ2-1; 13 bases agree with TRBD2. Germline V gene lookup returns CDR1 MNHEY and CDR2 SMNVEV (reference sequence). The CDR3 consists of 17 residues. After removal of 6 bases from V and 2 bases from J, the junction contained 7 bases not matched to a gene. As DNA, the CDR3 is TGTGCCAGCAGCCCAGGGACTAGCGGGATTGCCTACAATGAGCAGTTCTTC. It codes for CASSPGTSGIAYNEQFF.

The chain has TRBV14 and TRBJ2-7; D tentatively fits TRBD1 or TRBD2 (7 bases each). V dropped 1 base and J dropped 6 bases, with 22 bases sitting between them. The CDR3 spans 17 residues. Germline CDR1 reads SGHDN; CDR2 reads FVKESK. The CDR3 DNA reads TGTGCCAGCAGCCAAGCTTGGGGGGGACAGCGAGGAGGCGAGCAGTACTTC. It is translated as CASSQAWGGQRGGEQYF.

The CDR3 sequence is CASSSDRGRKQETQYF. In DNA, the CDR3 is TGCGCCAGCAGCTCAGACAGGGGCCGAAAACAAGAGACCCAGTACTTC. The gene calls are TRBV5-1 and TRBJ2-5; 8 bases align to TRBD1. CDR3 length: 16 residues. Per germline, CDR1 SGHRS and CDR2 YFSETQ. Germline trimming cut 3 bases from V and 2 bases from J; bases unmatched to any gene: 9. Supplemented by reference TRBV5-1 and TRBJ2-5, the full variable domain reads KAGVTQTPRYLIKTRGQQVTLSCSPISGHRSVSWYQQTPGQGLQFLFEYFSETQRNKGNFPGRFSGRQFSNSRSEMNVSTLELGDSALYLCASSSDRGRKQETQYFGPGTRLLVL.